Reported below is one T cell receptor (beta chain). The sample is drawn from a study of blood T cell repertoires in COVID-19. Study background: There were acute and convalescent COVID-19 samples, and they came from the United States, Italy and Spain.

Trimming cost V 6 bases and J 8 bases; bases outside gene matches: 3. CDR1 and CDR2 (germline): MNHEY, SVGAGI. This CDR3 is built from 12 residues. Followed over time, Seattle patients had been enrolled while infection was active. TCRdb's table, derived via immunoSEQ multiplex PCR, lists solely in-frame clones and lacks some. The sample lists about 240,000 clones; roughly 85% were seen once. This sequence joins TRBV6-5 and TRBJ1-1; 10 bases are shared with TRBD1. Sequenced: peripheral blood. The sequence came from a man in his fifties with COVID-19, enrolled during active disease. CDR3 sequence: CASSPGQGEAFF. CDR3 DNA: TGTGCCAGCAGCCCGGGACAGGGGGAAGCTTTCTTT.